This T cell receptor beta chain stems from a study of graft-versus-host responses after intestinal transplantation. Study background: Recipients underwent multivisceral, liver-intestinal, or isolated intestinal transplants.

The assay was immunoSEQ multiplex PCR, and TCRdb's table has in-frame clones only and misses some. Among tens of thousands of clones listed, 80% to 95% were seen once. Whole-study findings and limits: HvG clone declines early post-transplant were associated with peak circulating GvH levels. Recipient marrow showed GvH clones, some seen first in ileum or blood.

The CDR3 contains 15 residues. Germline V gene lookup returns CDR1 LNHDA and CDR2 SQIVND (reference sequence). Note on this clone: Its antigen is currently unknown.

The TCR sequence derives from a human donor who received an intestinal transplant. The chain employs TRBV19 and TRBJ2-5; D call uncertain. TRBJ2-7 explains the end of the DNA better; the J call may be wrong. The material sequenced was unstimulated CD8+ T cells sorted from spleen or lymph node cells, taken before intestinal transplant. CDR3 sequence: CASSAIKWGSYEQYF. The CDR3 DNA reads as TGTGCCAGTAGTGCGATCAAGTGGGGCTCCTACGAGCAGTACTTC.